Below are 14 T cell receptor beta chains sequenced from a single sample in a study of T cells in Graves' hyperthyroidism and ophthalmopathy. RNA transcripts served as the template for amplifying TCR beta CDR3 regions. Carried out on the TCR CDR3, a first-round RT-PCR used the HTBI primer set. TCRdb re-called the multiplex PCR reads through MiXCR, storing one row per CDR3 protein. The profile shows 400,000 to 600,000 distinct CDR3 sequences, about a fifth of them singletons. The material sequenced was blood. The receptors come from a young man with Graves' hyperthyroidism.

This clonotype came up many times. The V and J genes are TRBV5-1 and TRBJ1-1; D is undetermined. The germline CDR1 and CDR2 sequences are SGHRS and YFSETQ. Trimming pared 4 bases from V and 2 bases from J, leaving 12 bases between. CDR3 size: 14 residues. The CDR3 sequence: CASSADGINTEAFF. Here the CDR3 DNA reads TGCGCCAGCAGCGCGGACGGAATTAACACTGAAGCTTTCTTT.

In its sample, this clonotype was seen many times. The chain combines TRBV11-2 with TRBJ2-2; D not resolved. Germline loops: CDR1 SGHAT, CDR2 FQNNGV. V gave up 1 base and J gave up 7 bases, with 4 bases separating them. CDR3 length equals 12 residues. As DNA, the CDR3 is TGTGCCAGCAGCTTAGTTATCGGGGAGCTGTTTTTT. Amino acid sequence: CASSLVIGELFF.

This clonotype was found many times. CDR3 nucleotide sequence: TGTGCCACCAGCAGAGGACAGGGTACGGGGGAAGAGCAGTACTTC. As protein: CATSRGQGTGEEQYF. V gene TRBV15 combines with J gene TRBJ2-7, with D perhaps matching TRBD1 (7 bases). This CDR3 is built from 15 residues. The V and J ends lost 1 base and 7 bases respectively, with 17 bases between them. Germline assignment: CDR1 LNHNV and CDR2 YYDKDF (reference sequence).

There are many counts of this clonotype. V and J are TRBV2 and TRBJ1-2; D not resolved. The CDR3 totals 12 residues. CDR1 is SNHLY, CDR2 FYNNEI, per germline. V was trimmed by 2 bases and J by 5 bases, leaving 6 bases between them. CDR3 bases: TGTGCCAGCAGTGAATTTGGGTATGGCTACACCTTC. This translates into CASSEFGYGYTF. Full variable domain (missing parts from reference TRBV2 and TRBJ1-2): EPEVTQTPSHQVTQMGQEVILRCVPISNHLYFYWYRQILGQKVEFLVSFYNNEISEKSEIFDDQFSVERPDGSNFTLKIRSTKLEDSAMYFCASSEFGYGYTFGSGTRLTVV.

This clonotype was found a few times. The V gene is TRBV5-1, the J gene TRBJ1-2, with 9 bases that match TRBD1. The germline CDR1 and CDR2 sequences are SGHRS and YFSETQ. The CDR3 spans 14 residues. With V trimmed by 5 bases and J by 4 bases, 6 bases remained unmatched. In DNA form, the CDR3 reads TGCGCCAGCAGATCGGGACAGGGCCCCTATGGCTACACCTTC. This gives the protein CASRSGQGPYGYTF.

This clonotype was found many times. This chain joins TRBV7-2 and TRBJ2-7; 8 bases match TRBD1. The germline gives CDR1 SGHTA, CDR2 FQGNSA. The V gene end was trimmed by 5 bases and the J gene end by 6 bases; junction bases not matched to a gene: 6. This CDR3 has 13 residues. The CDR3 DNA reads as TGTGCCAGCAGCACGGACAGGGCCTTCGAGCAGTACTTC. Translated: CASSTDRAFEQYF.

The sample holds many counts of this clonotype. The chain joins TRBV5-1 to TRBJ2-7, with D tentatively TRBD1 (6 bases). CDR3 length equals 14 residues. Germline values: CDR1 SGHRS, CDR2 YFSETQ. V gave up 0 bases and J gave up 5 bases, with 12 bases separating them. CDR3 bases: TGCGCCAGCAGCTTGGCCACAGGGACCCACGAGCAGTACTTC. Amino acids: CASSLATGTHEQYF.

This clonotype was observed many times. The chain links TRBV30 to TRBJ1-3; no reliable D call. Germline CDR1 and CDR2: GTSNPN and SVGIG (reference sequence). The CDR3 covers 12 residues. V lost 0 bases and J lost 4, with 4 bases in between. The CDR3 loop is CAWSVGGNTIYF. CDR3 nucleotides: TGTGCCTGGAGTGTAGGCGGAAACACCATATATTTT. Using reference TRBV30 and TRBJ1-3 for the parts outside the CDR3, the full variable domain is SQTIHQWPATLVQPVGSPLSLECTVEGTSNPNLYWYRQAAGRGLQLLFYSVGIGQISSEVPQNLSASRPQDRQFILSSKKLLLSDSGFYLCAWSVGGNTIYFGEGSWLTVV.

About this clonotype itself: This may come from a read error, since a much larger clone is one base off. V and J are TRBV24-1 and TRBJ1-2; TRBD1 matches 8 bases. Trimming took 3 bases from V and 3 from J; bases not matched to a gene: 5. Germline CDR1 and CDR2: KGHDR and SFDVKD. This CDR3 has 15 residues. CDR3 bases: TGTGCCACCAGTGATCCGGACAGGGCTTACTATGGCTACACCTTC. Translated, it gives CATSDPDRAYYGYTF.

CDR3 loop: CASSFTVSGNTIYF. The CDR3 nucleotides read TGTGCCAGCAGTTTTACGGTCTCGGGAAACACCATATATTTT. This rearrangement joins TRBV12-3 or TRBV12-4 to TRBJ1-3; D is uncertain. CDR3 size: 14 residues. V lost 3 bases and J 4 bases, leaving 10 bases between the germline ends.

The genes are TRBV6-1 and TRBJ2-7, with 7 bases lining up with TRBD2. The junction had 8 bases not matched to a gene; V was cut back by 6 bases and J by 6 bases. The V gene's germline CDR1 is MNHNS and CDR2 SASEGT. The CDR3 covers 13 residues. The CDR3 DNA reads as TGTGCCAGCAGAACAGACGGGACTATCGAGCAGTACTTC. Translation: CASRTDGTIEQYF.

The rearrangement joins TRBV3-1 to TRBJ1-2; D might be TRBD1 (5 bases). The CDR3 has 15 residues. Per the germline V gene, CDR1 is LGHDT and CDR2 is YNNKEL (reference sequence). V lost 4 bases to trimming and J lost 4 bases, with 16 bases between them. This chain's CDR3 is CASSLRYRPFYGYTF. The CDR3 DNA is TGTGCCAGCAGCCTCCGGTACAGGCCGTTCTATGGCTACACCTTC. Combining the CDR3 with reference TRBV3-1 and TRBJ1-2 gives the whole variable domain DTAVSQTPKYLVTQMGNDKSIKCEQNLGHDTMYWYKQDSKKFLKIMFSYNNKELIINETVPNRFSPKSPDKAHLNLHINSLELGDSAVYFCASSLRYRPFYGYTFGSGTRLTVV.

This clonotype was recorded at least ten times. The rearrangement links TRBV28 to TRBJ1-2; the match to TRBD1 covers 9 bases. Germline CDR1 MDHEN, CDR2 SYDVKM. This CDR3 has 15 amino acids. Losses at the gene ends were 6 bases for V and 2 bases for J; bases not matched to a gene: 7. The CDR3 is CASSSPGQGNYGYTF. The CDR3 region has the DNA TGTGCCAGCAGCTCACCGGGACAGGGAAACTATGGCTACACCTTC.

This clonotype came up a few times. The chain joins TRBV6-1 to TRBJ1-5; TRBD1 is a possible D gene (5 bases). Trimming shortened V by 7 bases and J by 2 bases, and 15 bases separated the two germline ends. The CDR3 has 15 amino acids. Germline assignment: CDR1 MNHNS and CDR2 SASEGT. CDR3 in amino acids: CASTPGGSGNQPQHF. The CDR3 nucleotides read TGTGCCAGCACCCCGGGGGGGTCGGGCAATCAGCCCCAGCATTTT.